Below are 27 T cell receptor beta chains sequenced from a single sample in a study of cytomegalovirus exposure and HLA in healthy donors. Primers included in the PCR were 60 Vbeta and 13 Jbeta primers. Profiling relied on immunoSEQ multiplex PCR, and the TCRdb table lists in-frame clones only, not all of them. Among roughly 230,000 clones listed, around 90% were seen once. Material: PBMCs. These receptor sequences come from a girl aged 2 to 9 in good health and CMV-seronegative.

This clone was picked up one time. This sequence joins TRBV5-4 and TRBJ1-2; D might be TRBD1 (5 bases). The V end lost 4 bases, the J end lost 1 base, and 14 bases lay between the germline ends. Looked up from germline, CDR1 is SGHNT and CDR2 is YYREEE (reference sequence). The CDR3 runs to 15 residues. CDR3 sequence reads: CASSPGHSLNYGYTF. The CDR3, as DNA: TGTGCCAGCAGCCCTGGACACAGCCTTAACTATGGCTACACCTTC.

The chain recombines TRBV11-2 with TRBJ2-7; the match to TRBD2 covers 7 bases. Looked up from germline, CDR1 is SGHAT and CDR2 is FQNNGV. J lost 1 base, V lost 4 bases, and 7 bases had no gene match. CDR3 size: 15 residues. The CDR3 loop is CASSSPGLPSYEQYF. The CDR3 bases are TGTGCCAGCAGCTCACCGGGACTACCGTCCTACGAGCAGTACTTC.

The chain uses TRBV10-2 and TRBJ2-7; tentative D call: TRBD1 (6 bases). With 8 bases removed from V and 2 bases from J, the gap between germline ends came to 13 bases. Germline V CDR1 and CDR2: WSHSY, SAAADI. The CDR3 length is 13 residues. The DNA of the CDR3 is TGCGCCAGCTCGGATGGGACAACCTACGAGCAGTACTTC. This sequence encodes CASSDGTTYEQYF.

The chain uses TRBV27 and TRBJ1-4; 8 positions agree with TRBD1. CDR1 is MNHEY, CDR2 SMNVEV, per germline (reference sequence). This CDR3 region has 15 residues. V gave up 7 bases and J gave up 3 bases; unmatched junction bases: 7. CDR3 DNA sequence: TGTGCCAGCAAAGAGACAGGGGTCGCTAATGAAAAACTGTTTTTT. It codes for CASKETGVANEKLFF.

This chain links TRBV7-2 with TRBJ2-3; 11 positions match TRBD2. CDR1 and CDR2 from the germline V gene are SGHTA and FQGNSA. The CDR3 runs to 19 residues. The V and J ends lost 3 bases and 3 bases, in that order; junction bases with no gene match: 14. The CDR3 region is CASSFSGGLAGGSTDTQYF. Here the CDR3 DNA reads TGTGCCAGCAGCTTTTCGGGGGGGCTAGCGGGAGGTTCGACAGATACGCAGTATTTT.

This clone was seen a single time. The chain links TRBV5-6 to TRBJ2-5; D uncertain. With the DNA end fitting TRBJ2-7 better, the J assignment may be wrong. CDR3 length: 13 amino acids. Looked up from germline, CDR1 is SGHDT and CDR2 is YYEEEE. Here the CDR3 DNA reads TGTGCCAGCAGCCCCTGGATCGACTACGAGCAGTACTTC. Protein: CASSPWIDYEQYF.

The chain is built from TRBV29-1 and TRBJ2-7; D perhaps matches TRBD1 (8 bases). Germline V gives CDR1 SQVTM, CDR2 ANQGSEA. The germline V and J ends were trimmed by 3 bases and 10 bases, with 19 bases remaining between them. This CDR3 contains 13 residues. For the CDR3, the DNA is TGCAGCGTTGACCAACAGGGGGGGTTGTTCCAGTACTTC. Protein sequence: CSVDQQGGLFQYF.

The V gene is TRBV7-2, the J gene TRBJ1-1, with 7 bases fitting TRBD1. The V gene end was trimmed by 5 bases and the J gene end by 3 bases; junction bases not matched to a gene: 6. Germline assignment: CDR1 SGHTA and CDR2 FQGNSA. This CDR3 comprises 14 residues. The chain's CDR3 is CASSPDREDTEAFF. CDR3 coding DNA: TGTGCCAGCAGCCCAGACAGGGAGGACACTGAAGCTTTCTTT.

The V and J genes are TRBV6-1 and TRBJ2-5, with 7 bases matching TRBD1. The CDR3 consists of 15 residues. Per germline, CDR1 MNHNS and CDR2 SASEGT. Trimming at V came to 0 bases and at J to 7 bases, leaving 8 bases not matched to a gene. CDR3 amino acids: CASSEAQGESGTQYF. CDR3 sequence (DNA): TGTGCCAGCAGTGAAGCGCAGGGGGAGTCTGGGACCCAGTACTTC.

The chain carries TRBV9 and TRBJ2-5; D gene unclear. This CDR3 has 15 residues. The V and J ends lost 3 bases and 2 bases respectively, with 14 bases between them. The germline V gene encodes CDR1 SGDLS and CDR2 YYNGEE. The CDR3 reads CASSAILQDQETQYF. CDR3 in DNA: TGTGCCAGCAGCGCGATACTCCAGGATCAAGAGACCCAGTACTTC.

This clone was seen just once. The chain combines TRBV25-1 with TRBJ1-6; D is unclear. This CDR3 is 12 amino acids long. V lost 3 bases and J 14 bases, leaving 11 bases between the germline ends. From germline, CDR1 is MGHDK and CDR2 SYGVNS. CDR3 bases: TGTGCCAGCAGTGATTGGAGGTTATCCCTCCACTTT. Protein: CASSDWRLSLHF.

The rearrangement joins TRBV10-3 to TRBJ2-1; D remains unclear. Trimming pared 10 bases from V and 0 bases from J, leaving 16 bases between. From germline, CDR1 is ENHRY and CDR2 SYGVKD. The CDR3 spans 15 residues. CDR3 residues: CATADRGSSYNEQFF. As DNA, the CDR3 is TGTGCCACCGCGGATAGAGGTAGCTCCTACAATGAGCAGTTCTTC.

Comment on this clone: One end of the junction is discordant with germline, which a read error may explain. The chain joins TRBV7-9 to TRBJ2-5, with TRBD1 matching 10 bases. The CDR3 runs 16 residues. CDR1 SEHNR and CDR2 FQNEAQ come from the germline V gene (reference sequence). This CDR3 is CSSSLGYRDRGETQYF. The CDR3 coding sequence is TGTTCCAGCAGCTTAGGATACCGGGACAGGGGTGAGACCCAGTACTTC.

The chain joins TRBV5-5 to TRBJ2-7; D remains unclear. Between the trimmed V and J ends, which lost 1 base and 3 bases, there was a span of 5 bases. The CDR3 spans 12 residues. Per germline, CDR1 SGHKS and CDR2 YYEKEE (reference sequence). The CDR3 sequence is CASSLSLYEQYF. CDR3 bases: TGTGCCAGCAGCTTGAGCCTCTACGAGCAGTACTTC.

This clone has just one count. This chain connects TRBV28 to TRBJ1-2, with no clear D. Germline V gives CDR1 MDHEN, CDR2 SYDVKM. The CDR3 is 14 amino acids. The germline V and J ends were trimmed by 2 bases and 5 bases, with 12 bases remaining between them. The CDR3 region has the DNA TGTGCCAGCAGTTTACTTTGGAGCACTTATGGCTACACCTTC. Protein sequence: CASSLLWSTYGYTF.

V and J are TRBV28 and TRBJ2-1; 9 positions match TRBD1. Looked up from germline, CDR1 is MDHEN and CDR2 is SYDVKM. This CDR3 region has 15 residues. J lost 1 base, V lost 6 bases, and 4 bases had no gene match. The CDR3 DNA sequence: TGTGCCAGCAGATCCGGGACAGGGTCCTACAATGAGCAGTTCTTC. It encodes CASRSGTGSYNEQFF.

This rearrangement joins TRBV5-1 to TRBJ1-2, with D possibly being TRBD1 (6 bases). Trimming shortened V by 7 bases and J by 0 bases, and 13 bases separated the two germline ends. Germline V CDR1 and CDR2: SGHRS, YFSETQ. The length of the CDR3 is 14 residues. CDR3 sequence (DNA): TGCGCCAGCGCTACAGGGTTAGCTAACTATGGCTACACCTTC. Amino acid sequence: CASATGLANYGYTF.

The chain uses TRBV11-2 and TRBJ1-2, with unresolved D. The CDR3 is 12 residues long. Germline V CDR1 and CDR2: SGHAT, FQNNGV. V was cut by 7 bases and J by 7 bases, with 13 bases left in between. The CDR3 sequence is CASTTTSGGYTF. The CDR3 DNA is TGTGCCAGCACCACAACCTCAGGTGGCTACACCTTC.

V and J are TRBV2 and TRBJ1-2; TRBD1 might be the D (6 bases). Germline values: CDR1 SNHLY, CDR2 FYNNEI. This CDR3 is 13 amino acids long. V lost 4 bases and J lost 4, with 10 bases in between. CDR3 sequence (DNA): TGTGCCAGCAGTGGAACAGGGACCTATGGCTACACCTTC. The encoded protein is CASSGTGTYGYTF.

The chain recombines TRBV5-1 with TRBJ1-1; 7 bases fit TRBD1. The CDR3 totals 15 residues. V trimming: 4 bases; J trimming: 5 bases; junction bases outside the gene matches: 11. Looked up from germline, CDR1 is SGHRS and CDR2 is YFSETQ. The CDR3 nucleotides are TGCGCCAGCAGCGGAGGAACCGGGACAGCAACTGAAGCTTTCTTT. Translated: CASSGGTGTATEAFF.

The J gene is TRBJ1-1, the V gene TRBV19; TRBD1 matches 7 bases. Trimming took 3 bases from V and 1 from J; bases not matched to a gene: 5. Looked up from germline, CDR1 is LNHDA and CDR2 is SQIVND (reference sequence). The CDR3 covers 15 residues. The CDR3 is CASSMSGGGNTEAFF. CDR3 nucleotides: TGTGCCAGTAGTATGTCAGGGGGAGGGAACACTGAAGCTTTCTTT.

The rearrangement joins TRBV6-5 to TRBJ1-6, with D perhaps TRBD1 (6 bases). The CDR3 loop spans 13 amino acids. Trimming stripped 7 bases from V and 7 bases from J, with 11 bases between. Germline-derived CDR1 and CDR2 are MNHEY and SVGAGI. DNA for the CDR3: TGTGCCAGCAAAGACAGGAAGAATTCACCCCTCCACTTT. Its translation is CASKDRKNSPLHF.

CDR3 residues: CSALQGFSHYGYTF. The CDR3, as DNA: TGCAGCGCCCTACAGGGATTTTCCCACTATGGCTACACCTTC. The V and J genes are TRBV29-1 and TRBJ1-2, with D maybe TRBD1 (6 bases). CDR1 and CDR2 from the germline V gene are SQVTM and ANQGSEA. This CDR3 has 14 amino acids. Trimming pared 7 bases from V and 3 bases from J, leaving 18 bases between.

The gene calls are TRBV5-6 and TRBJ1-4; possibly TRBD1 for D (6 bases). Germline CDR1 reads SGHDT; CDR2 reads YYEEEE. The CDR3 sequence is 16 residues long. The V end was cut by 4 bases, the J end by 6 bases, with 19 bases between. The CDR3 DNA reads TGTGCCAGCAGCCCCGTGGGGGTGGCAGGGGATGAAAAACTGTTTTTT. It is translated as CASSPVGVAGDEKLFF.

The V gene is TRBV5-6, the J gene TRBJ2-4, with 9 bases lining up with TRBD1. CDR3 length equals 16 residues. The V gene's germline CDR1 is SGHDT and CDR2 YYEEEE. The J segment lost 8 bases and the V segment lost 3 bases, leaving 12 bases of the junction unmatched. The CDR3 reads CASSSSGTGPVDIQYF. For the CDR3, the DNA is TGTGCCAGCAGCTCTTCCGGGACAGGGCCAGTTGACATTCAGTACTTC.

This clone was detected once. J is TRBJ2-3 and V is TRBV7-8; 8 nucleotides agree with TRBD1. The V and J ends lost 4 bases and 8 bases, in that order; junction bases with no gene match: 5. CDR3 length: 13 amino acids. The germline CDR1 and CDR2 sequences are SGHVS and FQNEAQ. The CDR3 nucleotides read TGTGCCAGCAGCTACGGACAGGGCAGTACGCAGTATTTT. This sequence encodes CASSYGQGSTQYF. The entire variable domain, with the rest obtained from reference TRBV7-8 and TRBJ2-3, is as follows: GAGVSQSPRYKVAKRGQDVALRCDPISGHVSLFWYQQALGQGPEFLTYFQNEAQLDKSGLPSDRFFAERPEGSVSTLKIQRTQQEDSAVYLCASSYGQGSTQYFGPGTRLTVL.

Regarding this clone: At one of its ends the junction is not consistent with the germline gene, which may arise from a read error. The V call is TRBV28, the J call TRBJ1-1; TRBD1 matches 9 bases. Germline loops: CDR1 MDHEN, CDR2 SYDVKM. The CDR3 length is 17 residues. CDR3 sequence reads: CASGLVGGTGLNTEAFF. DNA of the CDR3: TGTGCCAGCGGTTTAGTCGGTGGGACAGGGTTGAACACTGAAGCTTTCTTT.